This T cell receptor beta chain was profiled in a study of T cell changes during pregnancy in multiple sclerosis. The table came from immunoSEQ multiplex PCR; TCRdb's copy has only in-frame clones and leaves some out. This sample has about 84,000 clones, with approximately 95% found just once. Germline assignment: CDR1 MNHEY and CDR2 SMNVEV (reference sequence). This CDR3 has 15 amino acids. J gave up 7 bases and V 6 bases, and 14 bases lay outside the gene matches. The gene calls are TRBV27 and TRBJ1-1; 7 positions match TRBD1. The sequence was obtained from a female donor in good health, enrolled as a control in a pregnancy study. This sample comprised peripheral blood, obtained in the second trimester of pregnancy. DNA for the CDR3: TGTGCCAGCAGCCATCCACGACAGGGTCGAAATGAAGCTTTCTTT. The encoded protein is CASSHPRQGRNEAFF.